The 19 T cell receptor beta chains reported below all come from one sample, sequenced in a study of radiotherapy plus CTLA-4 blockade in lung cancer. Sequenced by immunoSEQ multiplex PCR; TCRdb stores in-frame clones only, minus some. The repertoire holds over 80,000 clones, approximately 86% seen once, with approximately 16% in the top ten. The sequencing used peripheral blood, collected from a patient treated with radiotherapy plus ipilimumab. The source is a human donor with non-small cell lung cancer that progressed on radiotherapy plus ipilimumab.

This clone has a handful of counts. The chain links TRBV30 to TRBJ2-7; a weak D match, TRBD2 (6 bases). CDR3 size: 17 residues. The germline V gene encodes CDR1 GTSNPN and CDR2 SVGIG (reference sequence). V shed 0 bases and J shed 2 bases, with 20 bases lying between them. The CDR3 loop reads CAWSVRASAIETYEQYF. CDR3 sequence (DNA): TGTGCCTGGAGTGTAAGGGCTAGCGCGATCGAAACCTACGAGCAGTACTTC.

This sequence joins TRBV6-1 and TRBJ1-2; 7 nucleotides match TRBD1. The length of the CDR3 is 14 residues. CDR1 is MNHNS, CDR2 SASEGT, per germline. Trimming at V came to 5 bases and at J to 4 bases, leaving 7 bases not matched to a gene. The CDR3 loop reads CASSKDRQGYGYTF. The CDR3 nucleotides are TGTGCCAGCAGTAAGGACAGGCAGGGCTATGGCTACACCTTC.

CDR3: CASNGGTAIPSNQPQHF. The CDR3, as DNA: TGTGCCAGTAACGGTGGGACAGCGATTCCTAGCAATCAGCCCCAGCATTTT. This chain joins TRBV19 and TRBJ1-5, with 7 nucleotides matching TRBD1. The CDR3 contains 17 residues. V dropped 7 bases and J dropped 0; count of bases not matched to a gene: 12. Germline CDR1 and CDR2: LNHDA and SQIVND (reference sequence).

This clone was counted once. The chain couples TRBV27 to TRBJ2-7, with TRBD2 matching over 8 bases. V shed 8 bases, J shed 2 bases, and the junction held 5 bases outside the gene matches. Germline V gene sequence: CDR1 MNHEY, CDR2 SMNVEV (reference sequence). CDR3 length equals 13 residues. CDR3 DNA sequence: TGTGCCAGCCGGGGGGGACTCACCTACGAGCAGTACTTC. This gives the protein CASRGGLTYEQYF.

This clone was picked up one time. The gene calls are TRBV10-3 and TRBJ2-7, with a weak D call TRBD2 (6 bases). Between the trimmed V and J ends, which lost 7 bases and 0 bases, there was a span of 16 bases. The CDR3 contains 15 residues. CDR1 is ENHRY and CDR2 is SYGVKD in the germline V gene. The CDR3 protein is CAITPGLASSYEQYF. CDR3 DNA sequence: TGTGCCATCACCCCGGGACTTGCATCCTCCTACGAGCAGTACTTC.

The sample holds one count of this clone. The V gene is TRBV11-3, the J gene TRBJ2-1; 8 nucleotides match TRBD1. The CDR3 sequence is 13 residues long. Trimming took 5 bases from V and 10 from J; bases not matched to a gene: 7. Per germline, CDR1 SGHNT and CDR2 YENEEA. CDR3 bases: TGTGCCAGCAGCCCAAATTACAGGGGGGAGCAGTTCTTC. This translates into CASSPNYRGEQFF.

The rearrangement uses TRBV7-2 and TRBJ2-7, with 8 bases matching TRBD1. Germline lookup yields CDR1 SGHTA and CDR2 FQGNSA. The CDR3 runs 16 residues. Trimming took 0 bases from V and 4 from J; bases not matched to a gene: 8. CDR3 sequence: CASSLARQGSWYEQYF. CDR3 DNA sequence: TGTGCCAGCAGCTTAGCGCGACAGGGGTCATGGTACGAGCAGTACTTC.

The V gene is TRBV20-1, the J gene TRBJ2-7; D gene ambiguous. Germline CDR1 reads DFQATT; CDR2 reads SNEGSKA (reference sequence). CDR3 length: 11 amino acids. Trimming stripped 4 bases from V and 7 bases from J, with 11 bases between. The CDR3 DNA is TGCAGTGCTACTCTACAACGTGAGCAGTACTTC. It encodes CSATLQREQYF.

The chain uses TRBV21-1 and TRBJ2-7. TRBV21-1 represents a pseudogene. The CDR3 spans 14 residues. CDR3 nucleotide sequence: TGTGCCAGCAGCGGCCGGGACCCAGCCTACGAGCAGTACTTC. Residues: CASSGRDPAYEQYF.

The chain links TRBV7-2 to TRBJ2-2, with D uncertain. The V gene's germline CDR1 is SGHTA and CDR2 FQGNSA. CDR3 length: 14 residues. The V end lost 0 bases, the J end lost 4 bases, and 6 bases lay between the germline ends. The CDR3 spells CASSLAAVTGELFF. The CDR3 DNA is TGTGCCAGCAGCTTAGCCGCGGTCACCGGGGAGCTGTTTTTT.

This clone was counted between two and nine times. This chain uses TRBV7-3 with TRBJ1-2; 8 nucleotides line up with TRBD1. Trimming took 0 bases from V and 8 from J; bases not matched to a gene: 14. This CDR3 comprises 17 residues. Germline values: CDR1 SGHTA, CDR2 FQGTGA. The CDR3 sequence is CASSLTGAGGEGEGYTF. In DNA form, the CDR3 reads TGTGCCAGCAGCTTAACGGGAGCAGGGGGCGAGGGGGAGGGCTACACCTTC.

This clone came up a few times. This chain connects TRBV4-3 to TRBJ2-1; D may correspond to TRBD1 or TRBD2 (5 bases each). V was pared by 0 bases and J by 9 bases, with 9 bases between. CDR1 is LGHNA and CDR2 is YSLEER in the germline V gene. The CDR3 runs to 13 residues. CDR3 sequence: CASSQDLGTEQFF. In nucleotides, the CDR3 is TGCGCCAGCAGCCAAGATCTAGGGACTGAGCAGTTCTTC.

V is TRBV19 and J is TRBJ1-5; D not resolved. In germline, CDR1 is LNHDA, CDR2 SQIVND (reference sequence). The CDR3 runs to 17 residues. Trimming cost V 7 bases and J 2 bases, with 21 bases left between them. The CDR3: CASTPPKGAAGNQPQHF. In nucleotides, the CDR3 is TGTGCCAGTACCCCCCCCAAGGGAGCGGCGGGCAATCAGCCCCAGCATTTT.

V and J are TRBV5-6 and TRBJ1-1; no reliable D call. Trimming took off 0 bases at V and 7 bases at J, with 13 bases between the two ends. There are 14 residues in the CDR3. The germline CDR1 and CDR2 sequences are SGHDT and YYEEEE. In DNA, the CDR3 is TGTGCCAGCAGCTTGGGGCGAACATGGAATGAAGCTTTCTTT. Protein product: CASSLGRTWNEAFF.

The rearrangement uses TRBV7-9 and TRBJ2-7, with 8 bases fitting TRBD1. The CDR3 length is 15 residues. V shed 0 bases and J 1 base; nucleotides not matched to a gene: 2. Germline-derived CDR1 and CDR2 are SEHNR and FQNEAQ (reference sequence). The CDR3 coding sequence is TGTGCCAGCAGCTTAGCCGGGACAGGTTCCTACGAGCAGTACTTC. As protein: CASSLAGTGSYEQYF. Supplemented by reference TRBV7-9 and TRBJ2-7, the full variable domain reads DTGVSQNPRHKITKRGQNVTFRCDPISEHNRLYWYRQTLGQGPEFLTYFQNEAQLEKSRLLSDRFSAERPKGSFSTLEIQRTEQGDSAMYLCASSLAGTGSYEQYFGPGTRLTVT.

The V and J genes are TRBV6-1 and TRBJ2-7, with TRBD2 matching over 9 bases. V shed 5 bases, J shed 3 bases, and the junction held 5 bases outside the gene matches. The V gene's germline CDR1 is MNHNS and CDR2 SASEGT. The CDR3 spans 14 residues. The CDR3 coding sequence is TGTGCCAGCAGTCCTAGCGGGACCAACTACGAGCAGTACTTC. Protein: CASSPSGTNYEQYF.

The V and J genes are TRBV5-1 and TRBJ2-2; 10 bases are shared with TRBD1. Germline V CDR1 and CDR2: SGHRS, YFSETQ. CDR3 length: 16 amino acids. Trimming removed 3 bases from V and 5 bases from J; junction bases left unmatched: 7. CDR3 in amino acids: CASSSPGQGPTGELFF. The CDR3 region has the DNA TGCGCCAGCAGCTCTCCGGGACAGGGGCCTACCGGGGAGCTGTTTTTT.

The rearrangement uses TRBV10-3 and TRBJ1-4; D is uncertain. Trimming cost V 3 bases and J 8 bases, with 4 bases left between them. The germline V gene has CDR1 ENHRY and CDR2 SYGVKD. The CDR3 runs 11 residues. DNA of the CDR3: TGTGCCATCAGTGATGGCGAAAAACTGTTTTTT. It translates to CAISDGEKLFF.

The rearrangement links TRBV7-6 to TRBJ2-1; D is possibly TRBD2 (5 bases). Trimming pared 3 bases from V and 8 bases from J, leaving 11 bases between. CDR3 length equals 13 residues. Per the germline V gene, CDR1 is SGHVS and CDR2 is FNYEAQ. CDR3 DNA: TGTGCCAGCAGCTTGTTGGAGGTCGATGAGCAGTTCTTC. This sequence encodes CASSLLEVDEQFF.